Listed below are T cell receptor beta chains from one sample, sequenced in a study of radiation and T cells in renal cell carcinoma. Profiled with immunoSEQ multiplex PCR; TCRdb holds only in-frame clones, not every one. The table records 10,000 to 15,000 clones, about 33% of them present only once. Sample: tumor tissue, taken from a patient whose treatment included radiotherapy and nephrectomy. These receptors all stem from a man aged 55-75 years with renal cell carcinoma. Both conserved end residues are part of each CDR3. The order of the fields is J gene, D gene, V gene, clone size, CDR3 protein, CDR3 DNA. D genes are given only for firm matches. Only some rows state a clone size, as once, few, many or a class for expanded clones.

J: TRBJ2-3; D: .; V: TRBV9; size: few; CDR3: CASSIDGATDTQYF; DNA: TGTGCCAGCAGCATCGACGGGGCCACAGATACGCAGTATTTT
J: TRBJ1-1; D: .; V: TRBV30; size: few; CDR3: CAGSPQGSEAFF; DNA: TGTGCCGGATCACCCCAGGGGTCTGAAGCTTTCTTT
J: TRBJ1-2; D: .; V: TRBV9; size: .; CDR3: CASSVSPGVVNYGYTF; DNA: TGTGCCAGCAGCGTTTCCCCAGGGGTAGTTAACTATGGCTACACCTTC
J: TRBJ2-2; D: .; V: TRBV9; size: once; CDR3: CASSARSAETGELFF; DNA: TGTGCCAGCAGCGCGAGATCGGCCGAGACTGGGGAGCTGTTTTTT
J: TRBJ2-1; D: .; V: TRBV9; size: many; CDR3: CASRPPTGLPGEQFF; DNA: TGTGCCAGCAGGCCCCCCACGGGACTCCCGGGTGAGCAGTTCTTC
J: TRBJ1-6; D: .; V: TRBV25-1; size: .; CDR3: CASSGGGSSYNSPLHF; DNA: TGTGCCAGCAGTGGTGGGGGCAGCTCCTATAATTCACCCCTCCACTTT
J: TRBJ2-2; D: .; V: TRBV6-5; size: few; CDR3: CASGKYFGELFF; DNA: TGTGCCAGCGGTAAATACTTCGGGGAGCTGTTTTTT
J: TRBJ1-2; D: .; V: TRBV18; size: few; CDR3: CASSPETGIPYGYTF; DNA: TGTGCCAGCTCACCCGAAACAGGGATTCCCTATGGCTACACCTTC
J: TRBJ2-3; D: .; V: TRBV5-1; size: .; CDR3: CASSSTQGMVTDTQYF; DNA: TGCGCCAGCAGCTCTACACAGGGTATGGTAACAGATACGCAGTATTTT
J: TRBJ1-1; D: .; V: TRBV9; size: .; CDR3: CASSPPAPNEAFF; DNA: TGTGCCAGCAGCCCCCCGGCCCCCAATGAAGCTTTCTTT
J: TRBJ2-5; D: .; V: TRBV5-4; size: .; CDR3: CASSLMLATAQETQYF; DNA: TGTGCCAGCAGCTTGATGTTGGCTACTGCCCAAGAGACCCAGTACTTC
J: TRBJ1-2; D: .; V: TRBV9; size: few; CDR3: CASSGGRSWGGYTF; DNA: TGTGCCAGCAGCGGGGGCAGGTCTTGGGGCGGCTACACCTTC
J: TRBJ2-2; D: .; V: TRBV5-6; size: .; CDR3: CASSLSMTGELFF; DNA: TGTGCCAGCAGCTTGAGTATGACCGGGGAGCTGTTTTTT
J: TRBJ1-2; D: .; V: TRBV25-1; size: .; CDR3: CASSEYPGSHYGYTF; DNA: TGTGCCAGCAGTGAATACCCCGGGTCACACTATGGCTACACCTTC
J: TRBJ1-2; D: TRBD1; V: TRBV6-5; size: .; CDR3: CASSQGGSGNYGYTF; DNA: TGTGCCAGCAGTCAGGGGGGTAGTGGGAACTATGGCTACACCTTC
J: TRBJ1-1; D: .; V: TRBV30; size: few; CDR3: CAWSKVEGTEAFF; DNA: TGTGCCTGGAGTAAGGTTGAGGGCACTGAAGCTTTCTTT
J: TRBJ2-3; D: .; V: TRBV7-2; size: .; CDR3: CASSLAWGVSYTQYF; DNA: TGTGCCAGCAGCTTAGCTTGGGGAGTGAGTTATACGCAGTATTTT